This T cell receptor (beta chain) was sequenced in a study of siplizumab effects on memory and regulatory T cells (dated by TCRdb to between 2017 and 2020). Regarding the complete study: The effect of the anti-CD2 antibody siplizumab on alloreactive T-cell subsets was examined in allogeneic mixed lymphocyte reactions constructed from human PBMCs. The full study reports these points: The cumulative frequency of alloreactive sequences that could be traced back to unstimulated CD4+ memory T cells was significantly reduced by siplizumab. Of the alloreactive CD4+ clones that could be mapped, the Treg-derived share averaged about 70% with siplizumab compared with about 27% in control reactions. Because sequences at frequencies below about 10^-5 were poorly captured, only a minor fraction of alloreactive clones could be mapped back to unstimulated subsets. No functional confirmation was obtained for the suppressive function of proliferating Tregs from siplizumab cultures. For roughly 80-96% of proliferating CD4+ or CD8+ clones, no naive or memory phenotype could be assigned. Unstimulated naive T cells appeared more diverse than memory T cells, and naive cells seemed to contribute substantially to the alloresponse.

Library construction relied on the immunoSEQ multiplex PCR assay. The deep sequencing platform assayed around 10^5 TCR templates per sample. Genomic DNA extracted from sorted T cells was the material used for TCRbeta CDR3 sequencing. The paper's data handling went like this. Clonal analysis of TCRbeta CDR3 data was done in the R programming language. Comparing unstimulated samples against CFSE-low samples taken after the reaction was how alloreactive CD4+ and CD8+ clones were defined. Regulatory or non-regulatory origin was assigned to alloreactive CD4+ clones by matching of sequences to sorted unstimulated Treg and non-Treg repertoires. Entries here come from immuneACCESS through TCRdb and include only in-frame sequences with V and J called. Some clones fail to appear in such tables; in the studies checked, an unresolved V gene covers under half of the shortfall, and the cause of the remainder is unknown. The DNA was the basis for D and trimming; V, J and clone size are from that table. For this sample the table gives around 110,000 clones, of which roughly 94% were detected only once. About 1.8% of the sample goes to the ten largest clones.

This clone was detected only once. Its antigen remains unidentified. Base qualities were left out, and no much larger clone turns up one base away. According to the germline V gene (reference sequence), CDR1 reads SGHAT and CDR2 reads FQDESV. Including cysteine and phenylalanine, the CDR3 has 12 amino acids. The only DNA kept is the CDR3, 36 bases in frame from the first base. The junction shows trimming of 4 bases on V and 8 bases on J, and the gene matches do not reach 3 bases of it. TCRbeta CDR3 sequencing was performed on sorted unstimulated T cells and on proliferating T cells recovered from mixed lymphocyte reactions. Fresh whole blood from 9 to 11 HLA-typed healthy donors was used to isolate PBMCs. Unstimulated CD4+ non-regulatory T cells were FACS-sorted to map the origin of alloreactive clones.

Sequenced material: non-Treg CD4+ T cells sorted from blood. The cell subset or site label corresponds to: FACS-sorted unstimulated CD4+ non-regulatory T cells. Here the chain combines TRBV11-1 and TRBJ1-2; 8 central bases correspond to TRBD1. The sequence came from a human donor in good health. The DNA sequence is given as TGTGCCAGCAGCTCCCAGGGGGCGGGCTACACCTTC. This sequence encodes CASSSQGAGYTF.